Shown below are 19 T cell receptor beta chains from a single sample sequenced in a study of PD-1 blockade in classical Hodgkin lymphoma. Profiled with immunoSEQ multiplex PCR; TCRdb holds only in-frame clones, not every one. Among 40,000 to 65,000 clones listed, more than 65% were seen once. Every patient was affected by relapse after autologous stem cell transplantation, while exposure to brentuximab vedotin was not uniform. The specimen comprised peripheral blood mononuclear cells (PBMCs), sampled at baseline. The receptors originated from a human donor with classical Hodgkin lymphoma.

The CDR3 DNA reads as TGTGCCAGCAGTTCCGTCAGGGGGGCAAACACCTTC. It translates to CASSSVRGANTF. V usage is TRBV28 and J usage is TRBJ1-2; 7 positions agree with TRBD1. This CDR3 has 12 residues. The V gene's germline CDR1 is MDHEN and CDR2 SYDVKM. The V gene end was trimmed by 4 bases and the J gene end by 12 bases; junction bases not matched to a gene: 8.

This chain links TRBV11-2 with TRBJ2-1; weak D call: TRBD2 (5 bases). The V and J ends lost 3 bases and 0 bases respectively, with 9 bases between them. This CDR3 spans 15 amino acids. The V gene's germline CDR1 is SGHAT and CDR2 FQNNGV. CDR3 in amino acids: CASSLESGSYNEQFF. The DNA for the CDR3 is TGTGCCAGCAGCTTGGAGAGCGGCTCCTACAATGAGCAGTTCTTC.

This clone turned up a few times. The chain employs TRBV27 and TRBJ1-1, with a tentative D call TRBD1 (6 bases). The CDR3 is 14 amino acids. The V end lost 0 bases, the J end lost 4 bases, and 9 bases lay between the germline ends. The germline CDR1 and CDR2 sequences are MNHEY and SMNVEV (reference sequence). CDR3 in DNA: TGTGCCAGCAGTTTATCGGTAGGGGGCACTGAAGCTTTCTTT. Translation gives CASSLSVGGTEAFF.

This clone was picked up one time. The chain has TRBV5-8 and TRBJ1-2, with 8 bases aligning to TRBD1. The CDR3 sequence is 14 residues long. V shed 7 bases, J shed 7 bases, and the junction held 12 bases outside the gene matches. The germline V gene has CDR1 SGHTS and CDR2 YDEGEE. CDR3 residues: CASDSADRAFGYTF. Written as DNA, the CDR3 is TGTGCCAGCGACTCCGCGGACAGGGCTTTTGGCTACACCTTC.

The chain carries TRBV7-8 and TRBJ1-2; D gene ambiguous. Germline V gene data show CDR1 as SGHVS and CDR2 as FQNEAQ. V dropped 5 bases and J dropped 2 bases, with 9 bases sitting between them. This CDR3 is 13 amino acids long. The CDR3 nucleotides are TGTGCCAGCAGCCCCGACGCAAACTATGGCTACACCTTC. Its protein product is CASSPDANYGYTF.

This clone came up once. V usage is TRBV4-1 and J usage is TRBJ2-7; D possibly corresponds to TRBD2 (5 bases). Germline loops: CDR1 MGHRA, CDR2 YSYEKL. Trimming took off 1 base at V and 5 bases at J, with 12 bases between the two ends. CDR3 size: 14 residues. Written as DNA, the CDR3 is TGCGCCAGCAGCCAAGGTCGAGGGCCGGACGAGCAGTACTTC. This sequence encodes CASSQGRGPDEQYF.

The chain has TRBV27 and TRBJ1-5; possible D gene TRBD1, 6 bases. The CDR3 runs to 14 residues. Germline V gene data show CDR1 as MNHEY and CDR2 as SMNVEV (reference sequence). Trimming took 5 bases from V and 2 from J, leaving 10 bases between them. Here the CDR3 DNA reads TGTGCCAGCAGTACCAGGGGAGGCAATCAGCCCCAGCATTTT. Translating it yields CASSTRGGNQPQHF.

The chain links TRBV2 to TRBJ1-1; D is possibly TRBD1 (5 bases). CDR1 and CDR2 from the germline V gene are SNHLY and FYNNEI. Trimming removed 7 bases at V and 1 base at J, with 16 bases between. This CDR3 comprises 15 residues. The CDR3 sequence is CASIDRGLGNTEAFF. The CDR3 DNA reads TGTGCCAGCATCGATAGGGGCCTAGGGAACACTGAAGCTTTCTTT.

The V call is TRBV27, the J call TRBJ2-7; D is uncertain. The germline gives CDR1 MNHEY, CDR2 SMNVEV (reference sequence). CDR3 length: 13 amino acids. V gave up 2 bases and J gave up 4 bases, with 9 bases separating them. CDR3 in amino acids: CASSLLPSYEQYF. In DNA, the CDR3 is TGTGCCAGCAGTTTACTCCCATCGTACGAGCAGTACTTC.

This rearrangement joins TRBV15 to TRBJ1-1; D may be TRBD1 (6 bases). The CDR3 has 12 residues. Between the trimmed V and J ends, which lost 6 bases and 11 bases, there was a span of 16 bases. Germline V gene lookup returns CDR1 LNHNV and CDR2 YYDKDF (reference sequence). This chain's CDR3 is CATSETGRRAFF. The CDR3 bases are TGTGCCACCAGTGAGACAGGCCGGCGGGCTTTCTTT.

The rearrangement joins TRBV2 to TRBJ2-5, with D possibly TRBD2 on 5 matching bases. CDR3 size: 17 residues. V lost 2 bases and J lost 4, with 20 bases in between. Per germline, CDR1 SNHLY and CDR2 FYNNEI. DNA of the CDR3: TGTGCCAGCAGTGAACGGGAAGGGCCAGTGGGTGGAGAGACCCAGTACTTC. Translating gives CASSEREGPVGGETQYF.

The chain carries TRBV4-3 and TRBJ2-3; 10 bases line up with TRBD1. This CDR3 comprises 16 residues. Germline V CDR1 and CDR2: LGHNA, YSLEER. Germline trimming cut 1 base from V and 2 bases from J; bases unmatched to any gene: 3. The CDR3 spells CASSQGDRGVTDTQYF. The CDR3 DNA is TGCGCCAGCAGCCAAGGGGACAGGGGCGTCACAGATACGCAGTATTTT.

The chain uses TRBV5-5 and TRBJ2-7; no clear D gene. Germline V gene data show CDR1 as SGHKS and CDR2 as YYEKEE (reference sequence). The CDR3 is made up of 13 amino acids. V lost 6 bases and J 5 bases, leaving 15 bases between the germline ends. In nucleotides, the CDR3 is TGTGCCAGCAATCTTCAAGGTTCCCACGAGCAGTACTTC. Protein sequence: CASNLQGSHEQYF.

The genes are TRBV7-2 and TRBJ1-5; D not resolved. With 1 base removed from V and 0 bases from J, the gap between germline ends came to 10 bases. The CDR3 is made up of 16 amino acids. Germline assignment: CDR1 SGHTA and CDR2 FQGNSA. The CDR3 reads CASSLVYGYSNQPQHF. The CDR3 bases are TGTGCCAGCAGCTTAGTTTACGGTTATAGCAATCAGCCCCAGCATTTT.

This clone was seen ten or more times. CDR3 bases: TGTGCCAGCAGCGTAGGTGTCGAAGGGGCTGAAGCTTTCTTT. It codes for CASSVGVEGAEAFF. The rearrangement uses TRBV9 and TRBJ1-1; D may be TRBD1 (5 bases). Trimming left V 0 bases short and J 6 bases short, with 12 bases between. Germline CDR1 SGDLS, CDR2 YYNGEE. The CDR3 has 14 residues.

This clone appeared a few times. This sequence joins TRBV20-1 and TRBJ1-1; D ambiguous. Germline V gene lookup returns CDR1 DFQATT and CDR2 SNEGSKA (reference sequence). The V end was cut by 4 bases, the J end by 1 base, with 4 bases between. The CDR3 runs to 11 residues. The CDR3 region has the DNA TGCAGTGCTAACGGGAACACTGAAGCTTTCTTT. This sequence encodes CSANGNTEAFF.

This sequence joins TRBV7-9 and TRBJ2-5, with no clear D. The CDR3 loop spans 13 amino acids. Looked up from germline, CDR1 is SEHNR and CDR2 is FQNEAQ (reference sequence). With 5 bases removed from V and 2 bases from J, the gap between germline ends came to 9 bases. In DNA form, the CDR3 reads TGTGCCAGCAGCCACTTTAGTCAAGAGACCCAGTACTTC. Its translation: CASSHFSQETQYF.

The chain carries TRBV27 and TRBJ1-5; possibly TRBD1 for D (6 bases). CDR3 size: 15 residues. CDR1 MNHEY and CDR2 SMNVEV come from the germline V gene (reference sequence). V was pared by 5 bases and J by 4 bases, with 15 bases between. This CDR3 reads CASSPRGAGNQPQHF. In DNA, the CDR3 is TGTGCCAGCAGTCCCAGGGGCGCGGGGAATCAGCCCCAGCATTTT.

V gene TRBV2 combines with J gene TRBJ2-3; maybe TRBD2 (6 bases). V shed 10 bases and J shed 4 bases, with 24 bases lying between them. This CDR3 is 16 amino acids long. Germline assignment: CDR1 SNHLY and CDR2 FYNNEI. The CDR3 spells CATTDGMGGSSDTQYF. In DNA form, the CDR3 reads TGTGCCACCACGGACGGTATGGGGGGAAGCTCAGATACGCAGTATTTT. The full variable domain, with the rest looked up from reference TRBV2 and TRBJ2-3, is EPEVTQTPSHQVTQMGQEVILRCVPISNHLYFYWYRQILGQKVEFLVSFYNNEISEKSEIFDDQFSVERPDGSNFTLKIRSTKLEDSAMYFCATTDGMGGSSDTQYFGPGTRLTVL.